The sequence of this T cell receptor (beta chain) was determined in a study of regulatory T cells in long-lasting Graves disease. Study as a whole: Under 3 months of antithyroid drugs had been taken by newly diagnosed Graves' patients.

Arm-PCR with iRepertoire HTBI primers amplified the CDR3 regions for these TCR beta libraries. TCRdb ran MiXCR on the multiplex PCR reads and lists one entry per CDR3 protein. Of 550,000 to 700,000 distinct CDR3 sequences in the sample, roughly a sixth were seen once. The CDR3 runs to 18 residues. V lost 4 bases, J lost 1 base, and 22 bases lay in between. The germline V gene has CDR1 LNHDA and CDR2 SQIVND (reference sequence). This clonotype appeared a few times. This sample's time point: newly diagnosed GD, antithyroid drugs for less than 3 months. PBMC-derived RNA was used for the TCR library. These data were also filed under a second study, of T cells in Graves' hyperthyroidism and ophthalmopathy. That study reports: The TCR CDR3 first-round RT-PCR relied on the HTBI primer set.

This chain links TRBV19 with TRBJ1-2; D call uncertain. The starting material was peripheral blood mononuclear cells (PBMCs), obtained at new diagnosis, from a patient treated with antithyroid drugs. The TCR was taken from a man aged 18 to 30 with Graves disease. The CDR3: CASSTPTGFFTHNYGYTF. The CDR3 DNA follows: TGTGCCAGTAGTACCCCGACCGGCTTCTTCACCCATAACTATGGCTACACCTTC.